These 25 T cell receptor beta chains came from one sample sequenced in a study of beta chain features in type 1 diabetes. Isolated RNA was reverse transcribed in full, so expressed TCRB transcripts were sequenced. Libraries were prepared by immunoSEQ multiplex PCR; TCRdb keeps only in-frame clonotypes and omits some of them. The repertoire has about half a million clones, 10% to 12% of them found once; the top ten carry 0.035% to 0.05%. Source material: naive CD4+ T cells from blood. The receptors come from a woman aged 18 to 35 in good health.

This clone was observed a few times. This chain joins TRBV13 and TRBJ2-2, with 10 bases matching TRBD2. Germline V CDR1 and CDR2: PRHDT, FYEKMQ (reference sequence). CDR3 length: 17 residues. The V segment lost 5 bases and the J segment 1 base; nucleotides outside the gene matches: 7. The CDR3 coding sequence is TGTGCCAGCAGCCTTCGGGCTAGCGGGGGGAACACCGGGGAGCTGTTTTTT. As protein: CASSLRASGGNTGELFF.

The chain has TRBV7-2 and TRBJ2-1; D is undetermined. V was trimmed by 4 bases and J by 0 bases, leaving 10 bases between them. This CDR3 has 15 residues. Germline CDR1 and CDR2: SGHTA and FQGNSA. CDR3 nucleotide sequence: TGTGCCAGCAGCTCAAGGCGAAGCTCCTACAATGAGCAGTTCTTC. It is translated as CASSSRRSSYNEQFF.

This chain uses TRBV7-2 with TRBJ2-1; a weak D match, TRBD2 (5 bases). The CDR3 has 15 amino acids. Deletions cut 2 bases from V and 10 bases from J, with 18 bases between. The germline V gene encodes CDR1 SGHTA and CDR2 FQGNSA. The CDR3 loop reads CASSLIGLSTHEQFF. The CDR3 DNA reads TGTGCCAGCAGCTTAATCGGACTCAGCACTCACGAGCAGTTCTTC.

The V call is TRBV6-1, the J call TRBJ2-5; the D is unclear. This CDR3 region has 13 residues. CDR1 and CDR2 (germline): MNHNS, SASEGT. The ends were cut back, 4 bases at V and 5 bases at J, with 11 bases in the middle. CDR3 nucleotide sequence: TGTGCCAGCAGTGTCGATGTGTTGGAGACCCAGTACTTC. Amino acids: CASSVDVLETQYF.

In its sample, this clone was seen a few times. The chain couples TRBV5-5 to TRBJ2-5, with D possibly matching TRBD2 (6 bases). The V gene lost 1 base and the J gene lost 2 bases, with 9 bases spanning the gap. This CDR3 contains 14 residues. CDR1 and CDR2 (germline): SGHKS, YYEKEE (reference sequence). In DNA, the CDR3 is TGTGCCAGCAGCTTGTACGCGGGGCAAGAGACCCAGTACTTC. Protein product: CASSLYAGQETQYF.

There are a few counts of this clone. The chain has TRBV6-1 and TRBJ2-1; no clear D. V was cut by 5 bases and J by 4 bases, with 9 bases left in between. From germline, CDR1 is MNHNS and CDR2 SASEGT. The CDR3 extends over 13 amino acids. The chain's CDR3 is CASSHGQYNEQFF. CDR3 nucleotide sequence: TGTGCCAGCAGTCACGGGCAGTACAATGAGCAGTTCTTC.

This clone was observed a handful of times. In DNA form, the CDR3 reads TGCAGCGTTGTGTGGGGGGACCTGACAGGGGGCCAAGAGACCCAGTACTTC. This codes for CSVVWGDLTGGQETQYF. The genes are TRBV29-1 and TRBJ2-5; TRBD1 matches at 9 bases. The CDR3 contains 17 residues. Germline CDR1 is SQVTM and CDR2 is ANQGSEA. Unmatched junction bases numbered 13, after V lost 4 bases and J lost 1 base. Variable domain in full (rest from reference TRBV29-1 and TRBJ2-5): SAVISQKPSRDICQRGTSLTIQCQVDSQVTMMFWYRQQPGQSLTLIATANQGSEATYESGFVIDKFPISRPNLTFSTLTVSNMSPEDSSIYLCSVVWGDLTGGQETQYFGPGTRLLVL.

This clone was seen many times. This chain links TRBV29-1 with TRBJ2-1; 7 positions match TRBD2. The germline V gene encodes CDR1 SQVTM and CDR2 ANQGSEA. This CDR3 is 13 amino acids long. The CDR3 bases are TGCAGTTCAGGAGGGAGGGATACAGATGAGCAGTTCTTC. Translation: CSSGGRDTDEQFF.

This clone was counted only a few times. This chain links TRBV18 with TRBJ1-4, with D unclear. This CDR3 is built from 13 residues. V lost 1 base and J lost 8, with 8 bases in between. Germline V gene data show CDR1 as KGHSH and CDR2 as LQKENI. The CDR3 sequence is CASSPQSGEKLFF. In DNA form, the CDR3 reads TGTGCCAGCTCACCACAGAGCGGGGAAAAACTGTTTTTT.

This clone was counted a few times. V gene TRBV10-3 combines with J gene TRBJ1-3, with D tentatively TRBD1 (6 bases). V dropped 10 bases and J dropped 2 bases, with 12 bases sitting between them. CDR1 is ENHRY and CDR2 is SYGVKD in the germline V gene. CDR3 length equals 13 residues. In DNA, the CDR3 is TGTGCCACCGGGGACAAAGCTGGAAACACCATATATTTT. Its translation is CATGDKAGNTIYF.

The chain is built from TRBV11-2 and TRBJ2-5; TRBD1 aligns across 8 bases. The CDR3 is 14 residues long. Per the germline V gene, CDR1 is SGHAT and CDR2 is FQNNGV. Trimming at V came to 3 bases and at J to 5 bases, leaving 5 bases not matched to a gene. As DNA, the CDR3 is TGTGCCAGCAGCTTGTCAGGGGGCGATGAGACCCAGTACTTC. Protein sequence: CASSLSGGDETQYF.

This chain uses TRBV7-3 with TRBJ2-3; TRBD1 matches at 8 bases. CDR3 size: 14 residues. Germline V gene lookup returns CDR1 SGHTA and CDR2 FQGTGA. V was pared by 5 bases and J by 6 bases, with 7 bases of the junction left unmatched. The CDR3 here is CASSQGQGEDTQYF. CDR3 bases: TGTGCCAGCAGCCAAGGACAGGGTGAGGATACGCAGTATTTT.

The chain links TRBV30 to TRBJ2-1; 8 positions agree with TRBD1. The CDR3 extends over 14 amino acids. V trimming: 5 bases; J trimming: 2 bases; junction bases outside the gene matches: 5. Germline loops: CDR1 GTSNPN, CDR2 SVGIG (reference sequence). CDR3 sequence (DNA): TGTGCCTGGCAGAACAGGGGGACCTACAATGAGCAGTTCTTC. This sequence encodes CAWQNRGTYNEQFF.

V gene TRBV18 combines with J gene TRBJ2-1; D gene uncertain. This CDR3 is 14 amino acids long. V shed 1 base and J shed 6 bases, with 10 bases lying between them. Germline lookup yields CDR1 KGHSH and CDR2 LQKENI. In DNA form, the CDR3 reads TGTGCCAGCTCACCACAGGTGGCATCCAATGAGCAGTTCTTC. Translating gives CASSPQVASNEQFF.

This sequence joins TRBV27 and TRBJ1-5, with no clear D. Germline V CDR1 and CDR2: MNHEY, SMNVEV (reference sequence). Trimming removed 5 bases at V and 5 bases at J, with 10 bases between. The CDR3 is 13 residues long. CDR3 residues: CASSPLRHQPQHF. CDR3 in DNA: TGTGCCAGCAGTCCGCTAAGACATCAGCCCCAGCATTTT.

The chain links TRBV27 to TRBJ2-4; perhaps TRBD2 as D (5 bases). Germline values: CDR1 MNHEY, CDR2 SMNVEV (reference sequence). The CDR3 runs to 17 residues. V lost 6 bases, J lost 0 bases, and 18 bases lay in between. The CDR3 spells CASSRRTGRVAKNIQYF. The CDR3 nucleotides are TGTGCCAGCAGCCGAAGGACTGGGCGAGTAGCCAAAAACATTCAGTACTTC.

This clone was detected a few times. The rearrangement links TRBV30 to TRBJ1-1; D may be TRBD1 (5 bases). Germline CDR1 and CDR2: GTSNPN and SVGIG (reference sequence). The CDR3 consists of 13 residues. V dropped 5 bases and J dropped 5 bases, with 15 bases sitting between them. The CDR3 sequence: CAWGGTLATEAFF. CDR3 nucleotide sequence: TGTGCCTGGGGAGGGACGCTTGCGACTGAAGCTTTCTTT.

As DNA, the CDR3 is TGTGCCAGCAGCTCCGATTCGAGCTCCTACAATGAGCAGTTCTTC. Translated: CASSSDSSSYNEQFF. V gene TRBV7-3 combines with J gene TRBJ2-1; D is ambiguous. This CDR3 contains 15 residues. V lost 4 bases, J lost 0 bases, and 10 bases lay in between. Germline V gene sequence: CDR1 SGHTA, CDR2 FQGTGA.

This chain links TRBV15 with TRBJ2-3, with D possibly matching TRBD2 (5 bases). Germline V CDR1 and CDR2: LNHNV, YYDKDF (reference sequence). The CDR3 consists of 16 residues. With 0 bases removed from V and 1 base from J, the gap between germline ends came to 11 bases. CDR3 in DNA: TGTGCCACCAGCAGAGATCCACAGCGGCGCACAGATACGCAGTATTTT. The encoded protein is CATSRDPQRRTDTQYF.

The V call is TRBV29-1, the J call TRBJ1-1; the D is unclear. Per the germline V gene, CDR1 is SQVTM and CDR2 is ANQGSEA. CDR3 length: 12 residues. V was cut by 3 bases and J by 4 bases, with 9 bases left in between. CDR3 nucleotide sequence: TGCAGCGTTGAGGAGGGAATCACTGAAGCTTTCTTT. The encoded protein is CSVEEGITEAFF.

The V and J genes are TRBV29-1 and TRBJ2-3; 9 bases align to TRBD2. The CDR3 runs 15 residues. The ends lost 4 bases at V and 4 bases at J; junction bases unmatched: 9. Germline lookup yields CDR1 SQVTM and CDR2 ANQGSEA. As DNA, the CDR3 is TGCAGCGTTGTTGGGACTAGCAAGGGGTCAGATACGCAGTATTTT. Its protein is CSVVGTSKGSDTQYF.

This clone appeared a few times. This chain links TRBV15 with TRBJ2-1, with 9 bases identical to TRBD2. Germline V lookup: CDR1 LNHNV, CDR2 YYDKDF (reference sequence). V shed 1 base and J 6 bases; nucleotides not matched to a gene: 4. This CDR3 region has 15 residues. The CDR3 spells CATSRASGMFNEQFF. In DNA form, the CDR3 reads TGTGCCACCAGCAGAGCTAGCGGGATGTTCAATGAGCAGTTCTTC.

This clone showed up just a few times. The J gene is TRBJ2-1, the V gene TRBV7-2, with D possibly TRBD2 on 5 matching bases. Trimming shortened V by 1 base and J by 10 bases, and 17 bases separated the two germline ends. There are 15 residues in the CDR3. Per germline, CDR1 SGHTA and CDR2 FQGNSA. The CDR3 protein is CASSLVAMGSGEQFF. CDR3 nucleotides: TGTGCCAGCAGCTTAGTGGCAATGGGGTCGGGGGAGCAGTTCTTC.

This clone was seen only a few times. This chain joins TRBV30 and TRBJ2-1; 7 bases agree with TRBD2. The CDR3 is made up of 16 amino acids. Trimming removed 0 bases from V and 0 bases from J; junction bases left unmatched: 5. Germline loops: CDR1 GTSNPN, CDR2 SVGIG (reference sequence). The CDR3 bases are TGTGCCTGGAGTGTGACGGGACTACGCTCCTACAATGAGCAGTTCTTC. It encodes CAWSVTGLRSYNEQFF.

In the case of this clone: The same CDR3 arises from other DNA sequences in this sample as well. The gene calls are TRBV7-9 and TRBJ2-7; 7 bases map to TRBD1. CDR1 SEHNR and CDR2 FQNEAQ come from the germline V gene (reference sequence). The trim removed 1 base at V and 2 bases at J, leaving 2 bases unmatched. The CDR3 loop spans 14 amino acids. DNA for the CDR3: TGTGCCAGCAGCTTAGAAAGGGGGCCCTACGAGCAGTACTTC. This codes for CASSLERGPYEQYF.